A single sample is the source of the 27 T cell receptor beta chains below, sequenced in a study of regulatory T cells in long-lasting Graves disease. Stated time point: newly diagnosed GD, antithyroid drugs for less than 3 months. Researchers made the TCR library from RNA that was extracted from PBMCs. Through Arm-PCR of CDR3 regions and iRepertoire HTBI primers, TCR beta libraries were built. TCRdb re-called the multiplex PCR reads with MiXCR, one entry per CDR3 protein. The sample records roughly 410,000 distinct CDR3 sequences, about 15% being singletons. These data were also filed under a second study, of T cells in Graves' hyperthyroidism and ophthalmopathy.

This material consisted of peripheral blood mononuclear cells (PBMCs), taken at new diagnosis, from a patient treated with antithyroid drugs. All receptors come from a woman in her 40s with Graves disease.

About this clonotype itself: This may stem from a read error, because a much larger clone lies one nucleotide away. The CDR3 here is CASSLDSEMNTEAFF. The DNA of the CDR3 is TGTGCCAGCAGCTTAGATAGTGAGATGAACACTGAAGCTTTCTTT. This chain connects TRBV11-2 to TRBJ1-1, with D unclear. CDR3 size: 15 residues. V lost 0 bases, J lost 0 bases, and 8 bases lay in between. Looked up from germline, CDR1 is SGHAT and CDR2 is FQNNGV.

This clonotype was recorded at least ten times. The J gene is TRBJ2-1, the V gene TRBV10-3, with 8 bases that match TRBD1. The CDR3 totals 13 residues. From germline, CDR1 is ENHRY and CDR2 SYGVKD. J gave up 6 bases and V 6 bases, and 4 bases lay outside the gene matches. CDR3 in amino acids: CAIRPDRGNEQFF. CDR3 nucleotides: TGTGCCATCAGACCTGACAGGGGCAATGAGCAGTTCTTC.

This clonotype has a single count. Given a much more abundant clone one base away, this may be a read error. The chain carries TRBV7-2 and TRBJ2-7; D gene ambiguous. Germline V gene sequence: CDR1 SGHTA, CDR2 FQGNSA. This CDR3 spans 11 amino acids. CDR3 protein: CASSLNSEQSF. DNA of the CDR3: TGTGCCAGCAGCTTAAACAGCGAGCAGTCCTTC.

This clonotype turned up a few times. This sequence joins TRBV27 and TRBJ2-1; 11 bases are shared with TRBD2. Germline CDR1 reads MNHEY; CDR2 reads SMNVEV (reference sequence). This CDR3 has 18 residues. V shed 5 bases, J shed 5 bases, and the junction held 14 bases outside the gene matches. The CDR3 spells CASSPMGVSGRADNEQFF. The CDR3, as DNA: TGTGCCAGCAGTCCCATGGGGGTTAGCGGGAGGGCCGACAATGAGCAGTTCTTC.

This clonotype was observed many times. The gene calls are TRBV12-5 and TRBJ2-3; D gene uncertain. The CDR3 length is 14 residues. V lost 0 bases, J lost 3 bases, and 7 bases lay in between. Germline CDR1 LGHNT, CDR2 FRNRAP. The CDR3 DNA sequence: TGTGCTAGTGGTTTGGTACCGGAGACAGATACGCAGTATTTT. Protein: CASGLVPETDTQYF.

This clonotype was found many times. The V and J genes are TRBV27 and TRBJ2-4, with 9 bases lining up with TRBD2. The CDR3 is 21 amino acids. V was clipped by 5 bases and J by 1 base; unmatched bases: 21. CDR1 and CDR2 from the germline V gene are MNHEY and SMNVEV (reference sequence). DNA for the CDR3: TGTGCCAGCAGTCAATCCCCCAGTTTAGCGGGAGTGGGGTGGGCCAAAAACATTCAGTACTTC. Translating gives CASSQSPSLAGVGWAKNIQYF.

The rearrangement joins TRBV6-5 to TRBJ2-5, with no clear D. The CDR3 has 11 amino acids. Germline values: CDR1 MNHEY, CDR2 SVGAGI. V was clipped by 1 base and J by 7 bases, with 4 bases between them. The CDR3, as DNA: TGTGCCAGCAGTTACTTAAGGACCCAGTACTTC. It codes for CASSYLRTQYF.

This clonotype occurred many times. V and J are TRBV7-8 and TRBJ1-1, with 9 bases lining up with TRBD1. CDR1 and CDR2 from the germline V gene are SGHVS and FQNEAQ. CDR3 length equals 15 residues. V was pared by 5 bases and J by 0 bases, with 4 bases of the junction left unmatched. The CDR3 sequence: CASSADRGMNTEAFF. The CDR3, as DNA: TGTGCCAGCAGCGCGGACAGGGGCATGAACACTGAAGCTTTCTTT.

Ten or more counts support this clonotype. V and J are TRBV5-1 and TRBJ2-1, with D maybe TRBD1 (6 bases). Germline values: CDR1 SGHRS, CDR2 YFSETQ. V was trimmed by 3 bases and J by 3 bases, leaving 10 bases between them. The CDR3 is made up of 14 amino acids. CDR3 in amino acids: CASSSGQNYNEQFF. CDR3 sequence (DNA): TGCGCCAGCAGCTCCGGACAGAACTACAATGAGCAGTTCTTC.

This clonotype has a handful of counts. The chain employs TRBV12-3 or TRBV12-4 and TRBJ2-2; D gene uncertain. Trimming shortened V by 1 base and J by 2 bases, and 32 bases separated the two germline ends. The CDR3 extends over 23 amino acids. The CDR3 here is CASSLVALGSRIKLRVNTGELFF. The CDR3 nucleotides are TGTGCCAGCAGTTTAGTTGCTCTGGGCAGCCGAATCAAACTTAGAGTCAACACCGGGGAGCTGTTTTTT.

This clonotype came up a few times. V usage is TRBV27 and J usage is TRBJ2-7; TRBD2 matches at 8 bases. V lost 5 bases to trimming and J lost 4 bases; unmatched junction nucleotides: 13. The CDR3 runs 16 residues. CDR1 is MNHEY and CDR2 is SMNVEV in the germline V gene (reference sequence). Here the CDR3 DNA reads TGTGCCAGCAGTCGGGAGGGTGGGGGGCTATATTACGAGCAGTACTTC. It codes for CASSREGGGLYYEQYF.

This clonotype has more than one count but fewer than ten. The gene calls are TRBV14 and TRBJ2-1, with D perhaps matching TRBD2 (5 bases). The V and J ends lost 4 bases and 7 bases respectively, with 17 bases between them. Germline assignment: CDR1 SGHDN and CDR2 FVKESK. There are 15 residues in the CDR3. CDR3 bases: TGTGCCAGCAGCCCCCGGGAATCCATCCCGAATGAGCAGTTCTTC. Encoded protein: CASSPRESIPNEQFF.

About this clonotype itself: Given a much more abundant clone one base away, this may be a read error. The genes are TRBV6-5 and TRBJ1-1, with D possibly being TRBD1 (6 bases). Germline values: CDR1 MNHEY, CDR2 SVGAGI. CDR3 length: 15 amino acids. CDR3 in DNA: TGTGCCAGCAGTTACCCCTCAGGACAGAACACTGAAACTTTCTTT. Its protein is CASSYPSGQNTETFF.

The chain carries TRBV6-1 and TRBJ1-2; TRBD1 matches at 7 bases. This CDR3 comprises 15 residues. The J segment lost 3 bases and the V segment lost 2 bases, leaving 6 bases of the junction unmatched. Germline V gives CDR1 MNHNS, CDR2 SASEGT. In DNA form, the CDR3 reads TGTGCCAGCAGTGAACGGACAGGCATTGACTATGGCTACACCTTC. It is translated as CASSERTGIDYGYTF.

This clonotype was seen repeatedly, ten times or more. The chain couples TRBV12-3 or TRBV12-4 to TRBJ2-5, with D perhaps TRBD2 (5 bases). Trimming pared 1 base from V and 3 bases from J, leaving 18 bases between. The CDR3 is 17 amino acids. The CDR3: CASSLGRVGGQEETQYF. DNA of the CDR3: TGTGCCAGCAGTTTAGGCCGAGTCGGCGGGCAGGAAGAGACCCAGTACTTC.

This clonotype occurred many times. The chain employs TRBV10-3 and TRBJ1-1; no definite D call. V was shortened by 3 bases and J by 4 bases, with 9 bases between the two germline ends. This CDR3 region has 13 residues. Germline CDR1 and CDR2: ENHRY and SYGVKD. The CDR3 reads CAISDLASTEAFF. In nucleotides, the CDR3 is TGTGCCATCAGTGATCTGGCTAGCACTGAAGCTTTCTTT.

V usage is TRBV18 and J usage is TRBJ1-4; a possible D gene is TRBD1 (6 bases). The CDR3 covers 15 residues. V lost 6 bases to trimming and J lost 6 bases, with 17 bases between them. Germline values: CDR1 KGHSH, CDR2 LQKENI. DNA of the CDR3: TGTGCCAGCTCGGAGATCAAGGGGGTGCATGAAAAACTGTTTTTT. This encodes CASSEIKGVHEKLFF.

V gene TRBV12-3 or TRBV12-4 combines with J gene TRBJ2-1; 8 bases are shared with TRBD2. The J segment lost 6 bases and the V segment lost 10 bases, leaving 5 bases of the junction unmatched. CDR3 length: 12 residues. The CDR3 sequence: CATTAGGNEQFF. Here the CDR3 DNA reads TGTGCCACCACCGCGGGGGGCAATGAGCAGTTCTTC.

The table lists this clonotype with a few counts. V and J are TRBV13 and TRBJ2-1, with 8 bases identical to TRBD2. Germline loops: CDR1 PRHDT, CDR2 FYEKMQ (reference sequence). This CDR3 region has 14 residues. After removal of 5 bases from V and 5 bases from J, the junction contained 5 bases not matched to a gene. CDR3 DNA: TGTGCCAGCAGCGGTAGCGGGGCTCACAATGAGCAGTTCTTC. It codes for CASSGSGAHNEQFF.

This chain links TRBV11-2 with TRBJ1-5; 9 positions match TRBD1. The CDR3 loop spans 16 amino acids. V was clipped by 1 base and J by 3 bases; unmatched bases: 4. Germline-derived CDR1 and CDR2 are SGHAT and FQNNGV. CDR3 loop: CASSLGTGVINQPQHF. The CDR3 DNA reads as TGTGCCAGCAGCTTAGGGACAGGGGTTATCAATCAGCCCCAGCATTTT.

This clonotype was counted ten times or more. The chain combines TRBV19 with TRBJ2-1; D is possibly TRBD2 (5 bases). The CDR3 runs 17 residues. V dropped 4 bases and J dropped 1 base, with 17 bases sitting between them. CDR1 is LNHDA and CDR2 is SQIVND in the germline V gene (reference sequence). The DNA of the CDR3 is TGTGCCAGTAGTACCCCGGGGAGAGCGGAGTCCTACAATGAGCAGTTCTTC. Protein sequence: CASSTPGRAESYNEQFF.

This clonotype was picked up a small number of times. The rearrangement links TRBV5-1 to TRBJ2-7; a possible D gene is TRBD1 (6 bases). The V and J ends lost 6 bases and 0 bases respectively, with 13 bases between them. Germline V gene data show CDR1 as SGHRS and CDR2 as YFSETQ. CDR3 length: 14 residues. DNA for the CDR3: TGCGCCAGCAAGGGGGTTGCCTCCTCCTACGAGCAGTACTTC. Amino acids: CASKGVASSYEQYF.

This clonotype was seen ten or more times. The chain has TRBV2 and TRBJ2-1; 11 nucleotides match TRBD2. Germline CDR1 and CDR2: SNHLY and FYNNEI. V gave up 5 bases and J gave up 3 bases; unmatched junction bases: 9. The CDR3 covers 17 residues. The chain's CDR3 is CASSNQGLAAHYNEQFF. The CDR3 bases are TGTGCCAGCAGTAATCAGGGACTAGCGGCCCACTACAATGAGCAGTTCTTC.

Many counts were recorded for this clonotype. V usage is TRBV11-2 and J usage is TRBJ2-7; D is tentatively TRBD1 or TRBD2 (5 bases each). Germline V gene lookup returns CDR1 SGHAT and CDR2 FQNNGV. The CDR3 has 16 residues. V lost 5 bases and J 0 bases, leaving 17 bases between the germline ends. The CDR3 sequence: CASSLGPGPSSYEQYF. The CDR3 DNA reads TGTGCCAGCAGCCTCGGCCCGGGGCCCTCCTCCTACGAGCAGTACTTC.

The chain employs TRBV19 and TRBJ2-3, with 9 bases aligning to TRBD2. Germline V CDR1 and CDR2: LNHDA, SQIVND (reference sequence). Trimming at V came to 7 bases and at J to 5 bases, leaving 10 bases not matched to a gene. The CDR3 contains 15 residues. The CDR3 sequence is CASTALAGVGDTQYF. The CDR3 DNA reads as TGTGCCAGTACGGCTTTAGCGGGAGTAGGAGATACGCAGTATTTT.

In its sample, this clonotype was seen once. The V call is TRBV7-2, the J call TRBJ1-1; maybe TRBD1 (5 bases). CDR3 length: 12 amino acids. Trimming removed 5 bases from V and 10 bases from J, with 14 bases in between. Germline lookup yields CDR1 SGHTA and CDR2 FQGNSA. The CDR3: CASSPTVPVAFF. CDR3 sequence (DNA): TGTGCCAGCAGCCCGACAGTCCCAGTAGCTTTCTTT.

This clonotype has a count of ten or more. The rearrangement joins TRBV28 to TRBJ2-3; 7 bases fit TRBD1. The J segment lost 6 bases and the V segment lost 5 bases, leaving 17 bases of the junction unmatched. Per the germline V gene, CDR1 is MDHEN and CDR2 is SYDVKM. CDR3 length: 17 amino acids. This CDR3 is CASSPMVVGQVGDTQYF. CDR3 nucleotides: TGTGCCAGCAGTCCTATGGTTGTCGGACAGGTTGGGGATACGCAGTATTTT.